This entry lists 11 T cell receptor beta chains sequenced from one sample in a study of blood T cell repertoires in COVID-19. Clones were read by immunoSEQ multiplex PCR, and TCRdb kept only the in-frame ones, dropping some. The sample includes some 490,000 clones, 70% to 90% of them seen just once. The sample was peripheral blood. Receptor source: a human donor in a cohort sampled during active COVID-19.

The V gene is TRBV10-3, the J gene TRBJ2-3; a possible D gene is TRBD2 (6 bases). The CDR3 extends over 15 amino acids. Trimming removed 4 bases at V and 2 bases at J, with 13 bases between. CDR1 ENHRY and CDR2 SYGVKD come from the germline V gene. CDR3 nucleotides: TGTGCCATCAGTGCGGGACTGGCCCACACAGATACGCAGTATTTT. Translated: CAISAGLAHTDTQYF.

The genes are TRBV3-1 (or the pseudogene TRBV3-2) and TRBJ1-4; perhaps TRBD1 as D (5 bases). Germline CDR1 and CDR2: LGHDT and YNNKEL (reference sequence). The V gene lost 0 bases and the J gene lost 6 bases, with 14 bases spanning the gap. The CDR3 has 16 residues. The DNA of the CDR3 is TGTGCCAGCAGCCAAGATCCGGCAGGGTCAGATGAAAAACTGTTTTTT. This translates into CASSQDPAGSDEKLFF.

This chain connects TRBV11-1 to TRBJ1-2, with no clear D. V lost 9 bases and J 2 bases, leaving 7 bases between the germline ends. The CDR3 runs to 11 residues. CDR1 and CDR2 from the germline V gene are SGHAT and FQDESV (reference sequence). The CDR3 loop is CASEGNYGYTF. The DNA for the CDR3 is TGTGCCAGTGAGGGCAACTATGGCTACACCTTC.

This chain joins TRBV27 and TRBJ2-1; 11 bases map to TRBD2. CDR3 length: 17 amino acids. Trimming at V came to 5 bases and at J to 8 bases, leaving 14 bases not matched to a gene. From germline, CDR1 is MNHEY and CDR2 SMNVEV (reference sequence). This CDR3 reads CASSRDSGRASGDEQFF. The CDR3 nucleotides read TGTGCCAGCAGTCGAGATAGCGGGAGGGCCTCTGGGGATGAGCAGTTCTTC.

The chain recombines TRBV19 with TRBJ2-7, with 9 bases lining up with TRBD1. Trimming at V came to 4 bases and at J to 0 bases, leaving 4 bases not matched to a gene. The CDR3 runs to 15 residues. CDR1 is LNHDA, CDR2 SQIVND, per germline (reference sequence). The CDR3 nucleotides read TGTGCCAGTAGTACCGGGACAGGGAGCTCCTACGAGCAGTACTTC. This gives the protein CASSTGTGSSYEQYF.

This chain connects TRBV5-1 to TRBJ2-1; D is unresolved. Germline CDR1 SGHRS, CDR2 YFSETQ. The V end was cut by 1 base, the J end by 0 bases, with 8 bases between. This CDR3 spans 15 amino acids. This CDR3 is CASSLQKSSYNEQFF. Written as DNA, the CDR3 is TGCGCCAGCAGCTTGCAAAAGAGCTCCTACAATGAGCAGTTCTTC.

The chain joins TRBV12-5 to TRBJ1-3; D perhaps matches TRBD1 (6 bases). The CDR3 runs 14 residues. The germline gives CDR1 LGHNT, CDR2 FRNRAP. Between the trimmed V and J ends, which lost 7 bases and 0 bases, there was a span of 10 bases. The CDR3 loop reads CASAGVYSGNTIYF. The CDR3 DNA sequence: TGTGCTAGTGCAGGGGTTTACTCTGGAAACACCATATATTTT.

This clone was detected only a few times. This chain joins TRBV2 and TRBJ2-2; 7 bases fit TRBD1. Trimming removed 9 bases from V and 1 base from J; junction bases left unmatched: 5. The CDR3 totals 14 residues. Germline CDR1 and CDR2: SNHLY and FYNNEI. In nucleotides, the CDR3 is TGTGCCAGAGGGGGACAGAGGAACACCGGGGAGCTGTTTTTT. Translated: CARGGQRNTGELFF.

The chain carries TRBV6-2 or TRBV6-3 and TRBJ2-7; TRBD2 agrees at 15 bases. Per the germline V gene, CDR1 is MNHEY and CDR2 is SVGEGT. The V segment lost 5 bases and the J segment 3 bases; nucleotides outside the gene matches: 8. This CDR3 has 17 residues. The CDR3: CASSEGLAGGVGYEQYF. In nucleotides, the CDR3 is TGTGCCAGCAGTGAGGGACTAGCGGGAGGTGTTGGCTACGAGCAGTACTTC.

J is TRBJ2-3 and V is TRBV7-8, with D possibly matching TRBD1 (5 bases). The V end was cut by 1 base, the J end by 2 bases, with 13 bases between. CDR1 and CDR2 from the germline V gene are SGHVS and FQNEAQ. The CDR3 length is 16 residues. CDR3 region: CASSLVLGHDTDTQYF. The DNA of the CDR3 is TGTGCCAGCAGCTTAGTGCTGGGGCATGACACAGATACGCAGTATTTT.

The chain is built from TRBV5-1 and TRBJ1-2; 7 positions match TRBD1. With V trimmed by 0 bases and J by 3 bases, 2 bases remained unmatched. This CDR3 has 14 residues. The germline V gene has CDR1 SGHRS and CDR2 YFSETQ. The CDR3 sequence: CASSLGTGDYGYTF. The CDR3 nucleotides read TGCGCCAGCAGCTTGGGCACAGGGGACTATGGCTACACCTTC.